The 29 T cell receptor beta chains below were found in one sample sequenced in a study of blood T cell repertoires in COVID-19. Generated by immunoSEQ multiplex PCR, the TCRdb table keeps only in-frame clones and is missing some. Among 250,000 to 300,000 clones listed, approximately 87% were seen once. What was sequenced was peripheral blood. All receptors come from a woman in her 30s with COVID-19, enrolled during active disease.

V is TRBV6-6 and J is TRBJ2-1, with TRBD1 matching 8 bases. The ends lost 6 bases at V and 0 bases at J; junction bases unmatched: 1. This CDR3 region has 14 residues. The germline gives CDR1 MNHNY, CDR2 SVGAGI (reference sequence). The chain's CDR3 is CASSGQGSYNEQFF. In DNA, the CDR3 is TGTGCCAGCAGCGGACAGGGCTCCTACAATGAGCAGTTCTTC.

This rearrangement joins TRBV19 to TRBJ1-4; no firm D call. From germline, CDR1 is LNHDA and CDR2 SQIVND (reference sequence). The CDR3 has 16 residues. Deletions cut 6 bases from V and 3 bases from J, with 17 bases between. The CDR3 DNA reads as TGTGCCAGTAGCTCGGACCGGACTCTTGCTAATGAAAAACTGTTTTTT. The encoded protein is CASSSDRTLANEKLFF.

CDR3: CASSLLLNTEAFF. The CDR3 DNA is TGCGCCAGCAGCTTGCTTTTGAACACTGAAGCTTTCTTT. The chain carries TRBV5-1 and TRBJ1-1; D not certain. V lost 1 base to trimming and J lost 0 bases, with 4 bases between them. CDR3 size: 13 residues. CDR1 SGHRS and CDR2 YFSETQ come from the germline V gene.

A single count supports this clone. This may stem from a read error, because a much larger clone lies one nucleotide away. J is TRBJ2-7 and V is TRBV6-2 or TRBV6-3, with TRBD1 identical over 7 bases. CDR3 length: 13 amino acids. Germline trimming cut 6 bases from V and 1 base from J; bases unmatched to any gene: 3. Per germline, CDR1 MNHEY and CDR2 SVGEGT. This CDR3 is CASSRGQSYEQYF. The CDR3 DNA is TGTGCCAGCAGCCGGGGACAGTCCTACGAGCAGTACTTC.

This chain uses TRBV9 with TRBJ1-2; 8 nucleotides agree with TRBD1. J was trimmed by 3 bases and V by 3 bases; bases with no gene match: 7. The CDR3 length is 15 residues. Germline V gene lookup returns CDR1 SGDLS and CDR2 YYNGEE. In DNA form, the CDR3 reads TGTGCCAGCAGCGCTGAGGACAGGGCTGACTATGGCTACACCTTC. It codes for CASSAEDRADYGYTF. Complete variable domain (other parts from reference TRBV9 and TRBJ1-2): DSGVTQTPKHLITATGQRVTLRCSPRSGDLSVYWYQQSLDQGLQFLIQYYNGEERAKGNILERFSAQQFPDLHSELNLSSLELGDSALYFCASSAEDRADYGYTFGSGTRLTVV.

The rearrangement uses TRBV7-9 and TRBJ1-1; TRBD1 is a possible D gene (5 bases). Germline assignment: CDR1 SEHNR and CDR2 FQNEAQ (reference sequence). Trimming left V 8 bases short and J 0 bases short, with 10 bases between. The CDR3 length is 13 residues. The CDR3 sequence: CASVRGVNTEAFF. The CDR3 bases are TGTGCCAGCGTGCGGGGGGTGAACACTGAAGCTTTCTTT.

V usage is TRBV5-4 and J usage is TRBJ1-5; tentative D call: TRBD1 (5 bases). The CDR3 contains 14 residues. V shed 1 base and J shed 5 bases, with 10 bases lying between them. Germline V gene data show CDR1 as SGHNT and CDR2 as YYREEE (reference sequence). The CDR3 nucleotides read TGTGCCAGCAGCTTGCAGGGTGCCCATCAGCCCCAGCATTTT. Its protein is CASSLQGAHQPQHF.

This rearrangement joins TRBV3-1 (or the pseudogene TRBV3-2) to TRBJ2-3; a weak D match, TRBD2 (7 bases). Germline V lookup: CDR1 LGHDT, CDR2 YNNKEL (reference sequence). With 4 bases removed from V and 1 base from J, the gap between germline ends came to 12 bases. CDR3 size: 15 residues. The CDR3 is CASSPGGLRTDTQYF. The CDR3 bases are TGTGCCAGCAGCCCCGGGGGGCTCCGCACAGATACGCAGTATTTT.

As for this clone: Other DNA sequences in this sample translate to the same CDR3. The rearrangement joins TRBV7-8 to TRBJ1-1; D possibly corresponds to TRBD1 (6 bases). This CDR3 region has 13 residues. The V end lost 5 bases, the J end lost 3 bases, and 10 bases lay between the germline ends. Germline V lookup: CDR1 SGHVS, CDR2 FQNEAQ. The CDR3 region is CASSLQGYTEAFF. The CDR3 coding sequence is TGTGCCAGCAGCCTCCAGGGGTACACTGAAGCTTTCTTT.

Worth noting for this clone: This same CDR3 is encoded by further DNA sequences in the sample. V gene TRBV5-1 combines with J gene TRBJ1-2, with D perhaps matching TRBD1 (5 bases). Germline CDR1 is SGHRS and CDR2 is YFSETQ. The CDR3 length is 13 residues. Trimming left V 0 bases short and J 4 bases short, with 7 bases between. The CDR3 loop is CASSLDRSYGYTF. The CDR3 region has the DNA TGCGCCAGCAGCTTGGACAGGAGCTATGGCTACACCTTC.

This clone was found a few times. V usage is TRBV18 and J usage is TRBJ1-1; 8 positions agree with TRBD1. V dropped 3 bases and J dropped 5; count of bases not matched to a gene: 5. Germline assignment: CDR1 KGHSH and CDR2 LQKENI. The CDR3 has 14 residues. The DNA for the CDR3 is TGTGCCAGCTCACCCTCGACAGGGGCAACTGAAGCTTTCTTT. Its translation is CASSPSTGATEAFF.

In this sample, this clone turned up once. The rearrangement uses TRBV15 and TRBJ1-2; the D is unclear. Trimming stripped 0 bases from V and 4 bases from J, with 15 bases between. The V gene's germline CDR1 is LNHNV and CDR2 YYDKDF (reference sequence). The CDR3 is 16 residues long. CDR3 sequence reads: CATSRDRPPGGYGYTF. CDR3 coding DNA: TGTGCCACCAGCAGAGATCGACCCCCTGGAGGCTATGGCTACACCTTC. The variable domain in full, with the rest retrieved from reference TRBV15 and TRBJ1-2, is DAMVIQNPRYQVTQFGKPVTLSCSQTLNHNVMYWYQQKSSQAPKLLFHYYDKDFNNEADTPDNFQSRRPNTSFCFLDIRSPGLGDTAMYLCATSRDRPPGGYGYTFGSGTRLTVV.

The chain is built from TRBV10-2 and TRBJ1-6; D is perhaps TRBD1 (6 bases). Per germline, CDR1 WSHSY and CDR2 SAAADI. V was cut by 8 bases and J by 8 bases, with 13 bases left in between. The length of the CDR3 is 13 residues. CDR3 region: CASGGQTDSPLHF. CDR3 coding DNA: TGCGCCAGCGGGGGCCAGACGGATTCACCCCTCCACTTT.

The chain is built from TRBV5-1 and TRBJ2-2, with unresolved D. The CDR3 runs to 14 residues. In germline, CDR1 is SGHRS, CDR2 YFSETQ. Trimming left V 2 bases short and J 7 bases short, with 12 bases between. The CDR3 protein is CASSFYLTDGELFF. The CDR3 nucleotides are TGCGCCAGCAGCTTCTATCTTACCGACGGGGAGCTGTTTTTT.

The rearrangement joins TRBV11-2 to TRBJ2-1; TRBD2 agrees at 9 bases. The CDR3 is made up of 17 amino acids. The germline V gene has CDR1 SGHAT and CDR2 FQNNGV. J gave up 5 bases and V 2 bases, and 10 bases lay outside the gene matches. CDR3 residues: CASSLNLAGALDNEQFF. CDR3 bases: TGTGCCAGCAGCTTAAATTTAGCGGGGGCCTTAGACAATGAGCAGTTCTTC.

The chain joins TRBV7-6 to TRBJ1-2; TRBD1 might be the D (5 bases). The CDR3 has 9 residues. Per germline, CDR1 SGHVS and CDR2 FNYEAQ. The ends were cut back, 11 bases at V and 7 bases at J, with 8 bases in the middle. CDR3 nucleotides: TGTGCCGGGGCCGGTGGCTACACCTTC. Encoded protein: CAGAGGYTF. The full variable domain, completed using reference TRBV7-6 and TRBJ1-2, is GAGVSQSPRYKVTKRGQDVALRCDPISGHVSLYWYRQALGQGPEFLTYFNYEAQQDKSGLPNDRFSAERPEGSISTLTIQRTEQRDSAMYRCAGAGGYTFGSGTRLTVV.

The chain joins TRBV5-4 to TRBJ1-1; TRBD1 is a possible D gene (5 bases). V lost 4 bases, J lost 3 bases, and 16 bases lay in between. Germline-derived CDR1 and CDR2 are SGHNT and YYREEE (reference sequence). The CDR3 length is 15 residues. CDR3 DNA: TGTGCCAGCAGCGCGGGGGGAGCAGTTTACACTGAAGCTTTCTTT. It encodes CASSAGGAVYTEAFF. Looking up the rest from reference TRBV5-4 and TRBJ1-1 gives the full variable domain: ETGVTQSPTHLIKTRGQQVTLRCSSQSGHNTVSWYQQALGQGPQFIFQYYREEENGRGNFPPRFSGLQFPNYSSELNVNALELDDSALYLCASSAGGAVYTEAFFGQGTRLTVV.

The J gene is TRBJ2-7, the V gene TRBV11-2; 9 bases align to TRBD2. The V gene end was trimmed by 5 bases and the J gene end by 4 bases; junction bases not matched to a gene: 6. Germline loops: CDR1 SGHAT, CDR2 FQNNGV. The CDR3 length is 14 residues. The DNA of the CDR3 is TGTGCCAGCAGCCGAATAGCGGGGGTTTACGAGCAGTACTTC. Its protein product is CASSRIAGVYEQYF.

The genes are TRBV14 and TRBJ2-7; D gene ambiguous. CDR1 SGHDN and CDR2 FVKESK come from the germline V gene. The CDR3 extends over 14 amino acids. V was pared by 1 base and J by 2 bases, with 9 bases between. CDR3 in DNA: TGTGCCAGCAGCCAAGGCGGCAGTCCCTACGAGCAGTACTTC. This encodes CASSQGGSPYEQYF. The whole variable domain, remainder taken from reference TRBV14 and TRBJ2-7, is EAGVTQFPSHSVIEKGQTVTLRCDPISGHDNLYWYRRVMGKEIKFLLHFVKESKQDESGMPNNRFLAERTGGTYSTLKVQPAELEDSGVYFCASSQGGSPYEQYFGPGTRLTVT.

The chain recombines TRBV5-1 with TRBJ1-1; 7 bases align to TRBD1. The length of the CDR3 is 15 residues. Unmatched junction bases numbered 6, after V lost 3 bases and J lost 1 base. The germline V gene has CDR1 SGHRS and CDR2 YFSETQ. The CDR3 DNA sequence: TGCGCCAGCAGCTCTGGGACAGTGGCGAACACTGAAGCTTTCTTT. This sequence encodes CASSSGTVANTEAFF.

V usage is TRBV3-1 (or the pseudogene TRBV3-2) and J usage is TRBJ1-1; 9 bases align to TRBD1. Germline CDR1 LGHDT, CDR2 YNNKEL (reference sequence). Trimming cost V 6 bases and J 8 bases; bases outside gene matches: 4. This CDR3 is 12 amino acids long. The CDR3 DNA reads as TGTGCCAGCAGGGGGGACAGGGTAGAAGCTTTCTTT. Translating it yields CASRGDRVEAFF.

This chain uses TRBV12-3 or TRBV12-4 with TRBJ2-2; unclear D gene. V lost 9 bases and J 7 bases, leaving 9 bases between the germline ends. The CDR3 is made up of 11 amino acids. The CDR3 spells CASRVGGELFF. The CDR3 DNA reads TGTGCCAGTCGGGTGGGCGGGGAGCTGTTTTTT.

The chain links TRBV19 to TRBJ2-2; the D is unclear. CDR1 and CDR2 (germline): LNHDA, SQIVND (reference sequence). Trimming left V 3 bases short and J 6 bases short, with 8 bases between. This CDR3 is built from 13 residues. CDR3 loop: CASSILVSGELFF. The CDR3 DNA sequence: TGTGCCAGTAGTATCCTAGTCTCCGGGGAGCTGTTTTTT. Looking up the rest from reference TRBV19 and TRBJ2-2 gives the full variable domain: DGGITQSPKYLFRKEGQNVTLSCEQNLNHDAMYWYRQDPGQGLRLIYYSQIVNDFQKGDIAEGYSVSREKKESFPLTVTSAQKNPTAFYLCASSILVSGELFFGEGSRLTVL.

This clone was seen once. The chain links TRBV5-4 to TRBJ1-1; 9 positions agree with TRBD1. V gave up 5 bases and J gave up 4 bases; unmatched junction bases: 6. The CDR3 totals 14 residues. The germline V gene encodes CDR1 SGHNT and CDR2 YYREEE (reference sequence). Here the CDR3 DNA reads TGTGCCAGCAGACAGGGGGCTGTAGTCACTGAAGCTTTCTTT. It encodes CASRQGAVVTEAFF.

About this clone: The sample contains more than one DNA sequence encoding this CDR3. The CDR3 loop reads CASSLEQGAGEQYF. In DNA form, the CDR3 reads TGTGCCAGCAGCTTGGAGCAGGGGGCAGGAGAGCAGTACTTC. The chain has TRBV5-4 and TRBJ2-7; 8 nucleotides line up with TRBD1. Germline V gene lookup returns CDR1 SGHNT and CDR2 YYREEE (reference sequence). V was pared by 0 bases and J by 7 bases, with 6 bases of the junction left unmatched. The CDR3 spans 14 residues.

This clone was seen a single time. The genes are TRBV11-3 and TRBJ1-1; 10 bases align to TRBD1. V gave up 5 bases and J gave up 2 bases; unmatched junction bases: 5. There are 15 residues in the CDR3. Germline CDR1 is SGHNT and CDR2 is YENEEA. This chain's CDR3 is CASSAGQGTNTEAFF. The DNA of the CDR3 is TGTGCCAGCAGCGCGGGACAGGGGACAAACACTGAAGCTTTCTTT. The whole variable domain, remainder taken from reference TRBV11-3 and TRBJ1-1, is EAGVVQSPRYKIIEKKQPVAFWCNPISGHNTLYWYLQNLGQGPELLIRYENEEAVDDSQLPKDRFSAERLKGVDSTLKIQPAELGDSAVYLCASSAGQGTNTEAFFGQGTRLTVV.

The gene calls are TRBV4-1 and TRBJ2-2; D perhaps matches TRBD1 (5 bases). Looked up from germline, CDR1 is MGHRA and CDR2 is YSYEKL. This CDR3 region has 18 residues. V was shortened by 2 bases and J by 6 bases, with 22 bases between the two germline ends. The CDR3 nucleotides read TGCGCCAGCAGCCAACTCTTAGGGGCCATCCAAAGGGCCGGGGAGCTGTTTTTT. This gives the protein CASSQLLGAIQRAGELFF.

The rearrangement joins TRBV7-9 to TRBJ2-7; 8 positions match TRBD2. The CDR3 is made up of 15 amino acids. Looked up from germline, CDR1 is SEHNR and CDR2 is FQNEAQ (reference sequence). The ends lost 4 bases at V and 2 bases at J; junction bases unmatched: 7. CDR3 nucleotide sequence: TGTGCCAGCAGCTCGGGGGGGCCAGGTACCTACGAGCAGTACTTC. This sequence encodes CASSSGGPGTYEQYF.

The CDR3 coding sequence is TGTGCCAGCAGCCAAGGGGGCAGGACCCCTTATCATGGCTACACCTTC. This codes for CASSQGGRTPYHGYTF. The rearrangement joins TRBV3-1 (or the pseudogene TRBV3-2) to TRBJ1-2; a possible D gene is TRBD1 (5 bases). Germline CDR1 and CDR2: LGHDT and YNNKEL (reference sequence). The CDR3 covers 16 residues. The V end lost 1 base, the J end lost 6 bases, and 18 bases lay between the germline ends.